Below are 30 T cell receptor beta chains sequenced from a single sample in a study of shared clonotypes between healthy human individuals. Assay used: immunoSEQ multiplex PCR; TCRdb lists only in-frame clones, some missing. The profile shows 1,400,000 or so clones, about 98.5% of them singletons. The specimen was naive CD4+ T cells sorted from blood. Sample subset: CD45RA+ positively selected. These receptors were collected from a man younger than 40 in good health.

The CDR3 loop is CASSMLAGMNTGELFF. The CDR3 DNA reads as TGTGCCAGTAGTATGCTAGCGGGGATGAACACCGGGGAGCTGTTTTTT. The rearrangement links TRBV19 to TRBJ2-2; 9 nucleotides agree with TRBD2. Germline assignment: CDR1 LNHDA and CDR2 SQIVND (reference sequence). CDR3 length: 16 residues. V gave up 3 bases and J gave up 1 base; unmatched junction bases: 3.

V and J are TRBV10-3 and TRBJ2-7; 11 positions agree with TRBD2. This CDR3 is 15 amino acids long. Germline V lookup: CDR1 ENHRY, CDR2 SYGVKD. Trimming cost V 4 bases and J 7 bases; bases outside gene matches: 9. The CDR3 protein is CAISATSGTPGEQYF. The CDR3 DNA reads as TGTGCCATCAGTGCGACTAGCGGGACGCCAGGGGAGCAGTACTTC.

V is TRBV19 and J is TRBJ2-2, with D perhaps matching TRBD2 (5 bases). The germline V gene encodes CDR1 LNHDA and CDR2 SQIVND (reference sequence). The ends were cut back, 10 bases at V and 3 bases at J, with 18 bases in the middle. The CDR3 has 15 amino acids. This CDR3 is CATDAKKDYTGELFF. The CDR3, as DNA: TGTGCCACCGATGCAAAAAAGGACTACACCGGGGAGCTGTTTTTT.

The V and J genes are TRBV5-6 and TRBJ1-4; D is unclear. Trimming took off 3 bases at V and 11 bases at J, with 14 bases between the two ends. This CDR3 is built from 13 residues. The germline V gene has CDR1 SGHDT and CDR2 YYEEEE. The CDR3: CASSSGPLEKLFF. CDR3 coding DNA: TGTGCCAGCAGCTCCGGGCCCTTGGAGAAACTGTTTTTT.

The chain has TRBV7-9 and TRBJ1-1, with D possibly being TRBD1 (6 bases). The CDR3 is 15 residues long. CDR1 and CDR2 from the germline V gene are SEHNR and FQNEAQ (reference sequence). V lost 5 bases and J lost 1, with 14 bases in between. CDR3 loop: CASSQQGHPNTEAFF. The CDR3 bases are TGTGCCAGCAGCCAACAGGGACACCCGAACACTGAAGCTTTCTTT.

This rearrangement joins TRBV9 to TRBJ2-5; 8 bases are shared with TRBD1. CDR3 size: 16 residues. Germline assignment: CDR1 SGDLS and CDR2 YYNGEE. V shed 4 bases, J shed 3 bases, and the junction held 11 bases outside the gene matches. The CDR3 spells CASSSIAGTGEETQYF. In DNA form, the CDR3 reads TGTGCCAGCAGCTCCATCGCCGGGACAGGCGAAGAGACCCAGTACTTC.

The rearrangement links TRBV9 to TRBJ2-7; D could derive from TRBD1 or TRBD2 (5 bases each). Germline V CDR1 and CDR2: SGDLS, YYNGEE. Trimming pared 4 bases from V and 3 bases from J, leaving 20 bases between. CDR3 length: 16 residues. CDR3 sequence reads: CASSSRGTARDYEQYF. In DNA, the CDR3 is TGTGCCAGCAGCTCCCGTGGGACCGCCCGGGACTACGAGCAGTACTTC.

The chain recombines TRBV5-1 with TRBJ2-1; D ambiguous. The CDR3 spans 12 residues. Trimming pared 2 bases from V and 7 bases from J, leaving 7 bases between. Germline V lookup: CDR1 SGHRS, CDR2 YFSETQ. The CDR3 region is CASSLQWNEQFF. CDR3 nucleotide sequence: TGCGCCAGCAGCTTACAGTGGAATGAGCAGTTCTTC.

This chain uses TRBV7-9 with TRBJ1-5, with a tentative D call TRBD1 (6 bases). Germline CDR1 and CDR2: SEHNR and FQNEAQ (reference sequence). The V end was cut by 5 bases, the J end by 5 bases, with 10 bases between. The CDR3 is 13 residues long. The DNA of the CDR3 is TGTGCCAGCAGCGGATACAGGGATCAGCCCCAGCATTTT. It is translated as CASSGYRDQPQHF.

Worth noting for this clone: Distinct nucleotide sequences in the sample also encode this CDR3. The V and J genes are TRBV27 and TRBJ2-7, with D possibly being TRBD1 or TRBD2 (6 bases each). Germline V gene sequence: CDR1 MNHEY, CDR2 SMNVEV (reference sequence). Trimming shortened V by 3 bases and J by 4 bases, and 13 bases separated the two germline ends. The CDR3 runs 14 residues. This chain's CDR3 is CASSFVQGGYEQYF. Written as DNA, the CDR3 is TGTGCCAGCAGTTTCGTACAGGGAGGTTACGAGCAGTACTTC.

The V gene is TRBV7-9, the J gene TRBJ2-2; D uncertain. CDR1 and CDR2 (germline): SEHNR, FQNEAQ (reference sequence). The CDR3 runs 14 residues. The V gene lost 5 bases and the J gene lost 5 bases, with 12 bases spanning the gap. The CDR3 region is CASSPGVWTGELFF. CDR3 DNA: TGTGCCAGCAGCCCTGGGGTCTGGACCGGGGAGCTGTTTTTT.

The J gene is TRBJ2-3, the V gene TRBV10-1, with TRBD2 matching 12 bases. The CDR3 covers 16 residues. Germline V gene sequence: CDR1 WNHNN, CDR2 SYGVQD (reference sequence). The V segment lost 6 bases and the J segment 3 bases; nucleotides outside the gene matches: 7. CDR3: CASSRLAGDRTDTQYF. The CDR3, as DNA: TGCGCCAGCAGCAGACTAGCGGGAGATAGGACAGATACGCAGTATTTT.

V usage is TRBV28 and J usage is TRBJ1-2; TRBD1 matches 7 bases. This CDR3 spans 13 amino acids. Germline CDR1 is MDHEN and CDR2 is SYDVKM. J gave up 2 bases and V 7 bases, and 4 bases lay outside the gene matches. CDR3 region: CASTQGQNYGYTF. DNA of the CDR3: TGTGCCAGCACCCAGGGACAGAACTATGGCTACACCTTC.

The chain combines TRBV9 with TRBJ2-1; 11 bases fit TRBD2. This CDR3 has 16 amino acids. V shed 0 bases and J 5 bases; nucleotides not matched to a gene: 4. Germline values: CDR1 SGDLS, CDR2 YYNGEE. CDR3 DNA sequence: TGTGCCAGCAGCGTAGGTCCTAGCGGGGGGAACAATGAGCAGTTCTTC. This sequence encodes CASSVGPSGGNNEQFF.

V and J are TRBV27 and TRBJ2-5; D not resolved. Trimming removed 7 bases from V and 7 bases from J, with 31 bases in between. Germline values: CDR1 MNHEY, CDR2 SMNVEV (reference sequence). The CDR3 sequence is 18 residues long. CDR3 sequence: CASTSLPSQALGSRTQYF. The CDR3 coding sequence is TGTGCCAGCACCTCCCTCCCGAGCCAGGCCCTAGGTAGTCGGACCCAGTACTTC.

This clone was recorded once. The J gene is TRBJ2-7, the V gene TRBV7-9, with D uncertain. Germline lookup yields CDR1 SEHNR and CDR2 FQNEAQ (reference sequence). The V and J ends lost 3 bases and 1 base respectively, with 7 bases between them. The CDR3 totals 13 residues. The CDR3 here is CASSFVGSYEQYF. CDR3 coding DNA: TGTGCCAGCAGCTTTGTTGGGTCCTACGAGCAGTACTTC.

The V gene is TRBV2, the J gene TRBJ2-7; perhaps D is TRBD1 or TRBD2 (6 bases each). The germline CDR1 and CDR2 sequences are SNHLY and FYNNEI. This CDR3 contains 13 residues. The germline V and J ends were trimmed by 5 bases and 2 bases, with 10 bases remaining between them. As DNA, the CDR3 is TGTGCCAGCAGTCGGGGGCGGACCTACGAGCAGTACTTC. Translating it yields CASSRGRTYEQYF.

The chain employs TRBV5-1 and TRBJ1-1, with D unresolved. The V gene lost 1 base and the J gene lost 5 bases, with 9 bases spanning the gap. Germline-derived CDR1 and CDR2 are SGHRS and YFSETQ. The CDR3 contains 13 residues. For the CDR3, the DNA is TGCGCCAGCAGCTTGTTACGGCCTACTGAAGCTTTCTTT. Translation gives CASSLLRPTEAFF.

CDR3 sequence (DNA): TGCGCCAGCAGCCATATTCCAGGGGTCCCTGAGCAGTTCTTC. Translated: CASSHIPGVPEQFF. This chain joins TRBV4-3 and TRBJ2-1; D is possibly TRBD1 (6 bases). V was pared by 3 bases and J by 9 bases, with 15 bases between. The CDR3 sequence is 14 residues long. The germline gives CDR1 LGHNA, CDR2 YSLEER.

The V and J genes are TRBV14 and TRBJ2-5, with D possibly matching TRBD2 (6 bases). Trimming shortened V by 0 bases and J by 7 bases, and 18 bases separated the two germline ends. Per germline, CDR1 SGHDN and CDR2 FVKESK. The CDR3 is 16 residues long. CDR3 protein: CASSQDSAGGLGTQYF. The DNA of the CDR3 is TGTGCCAGCAGCCAAGATAGTGCCGGGGGTCTAGGGACCCAGTACTTC. The whole variable domain, remainder taken from reference TRBV14 and TRBJ2-5, is EAGVTQFPSHSVIEKGQTVTLRCDPISGHDNLYWYRRVMGKEIKFLLHFVKESKQDESGMPNNRFLAERTGGTYSTLKVQPAELEDSGVYFCASSQDSAGGLGTQYFGPGTRLLVL.

This sequence joins TRBV7-9 and TRBJ2-6; maybe TRBD1 (5 bases). Germline V lookup: CDR1 SEHNR, CDR2 FQNEAQ (reference sequence). Trimming shortened V by 5 bases and J by 4 bases, and 15 bases separated the two germline ends. This CDR3 region has 16 residues. The CDR3 sequence: CASSHTAGLGANVLTF. CDR3 in DNA: TGTGCCAGCAGCCATACCGCAGGGCTAGGGGCCAACGTCCTGACTTTC.

The chain carries TRBV28 and TRBJ1-5, with D hard to call. Germline V lookup: CDR1 MDHEN, CDR2 SYDVKM. Trimming removed 8 bases from V and 7 bases from J, with 21 bases in between. CDR3 size: 15 residues. The CDR3: CASSQFEPPLQPQHF. DNA for the CDR3: TGTGCCAGCTCCCAGTTTGAGCCCCCTTTACAGCCCCAGCATTTT.

This sequence joins TRBV29-1 and TRBJ2-6; 8 bases are a match to TRBD1. The germline V gene has CDR1 SQVTM and CDR2 ANQGSEA. This CDR3 spans 14 amino acids. V shed 6 bases, J shed 2 bases, and the junction held 3 bases outside the gene matches. Here the CDR3 DNA reads TGCAGCGTCGGACAGGGAGCTGGGGCCAACGTCCTGACTTTC. Amino acids: CSVGQGAGANVLTF.

The V and J genes are TRBV2 and TRBJ2-7; 12 positions match TRBD1. Germline V gene sequence: CDR1 SNHLY, CDR2 FYNNEI. The junction had 4 bases not matched to a gene; V was cut back by 7 bases and J by 3 bases. This CDR3 contains 14 residues. The CDR3 DNA sequence: TGTGCCAGCATTGGGACAGGGGGCTTCTACGAGCAGTACTTC. Translating it yields CASIGTGGFYEQYF.

The chain couples TRBV5-1 to TRBJ2-2, with D tentatively TRBD2 (6 bases). In germline, CDR1 is SGHRS, CDR2 YFSETQ. V was trimmed by 0 bases and J by 4 bases, leaving 16 bases between them. This CDR3 contains 17 residues. The CDR3 sequence: CASSLGRWREGTGELFF. In DNA form, the CDR3 reads TGCGCCAGCAGCTTGGGTCGATGGCGGGAAGGCACCGGGGAGCTGTTTTTT.

V usage is TRBV6-5 and J usage is TRBJ2-7; D uncertain. The germline V gene encodes CDR1 MNHEY and CDR2 SVGAGI. CDR3 length equals 12 residues. The ends were cut back, 5 bases at V and 3 bases at J, with 8 bases in the middle. The CDR3 nucleotides are TGTGCCAGCAGTCACAGTCGCTACGAGCAGTACTTC. Translation: CASSHSRYEQYF.

The chain carries TRBV9 and TRBJ2-6; 7 bases map to TRBD2. CDR3 size: 17 residues. From germline, CDR1 is SGDLS and CDR2 YYNGEE. Trimming at V came to 7 bases and at J to 0 bases, leaving 10 bases not matched to a gene. In DNA form, the CDR3 reads TGTGCCAGCGGAGAAGCGGGATCGGGCTCTGGGGCCAACGTCCTGACTTTC. Translated: CASGEAGSGSGANVLTF.

CDR3 in DNA: TGTGCCAGCAGCACAACACCGGCTGGCAATACCTACGAGCAGTACTTC. Amino acid sequence: CASSTTPAGNTYEQYF. V gene TRBV7-2 combines with J gene TRBJ2-7; D gene uncertain. From germline, CDR1 is SGHTA and CDR2 FQGNSA. The CDR3 covers 16 residues. Between the trimmed V and J ends, which lost 5 bases and 2 bases, there was a span of 19 bases.

For this clone: Other DNA sequences within the sample encode an identical CDR3. The chain employs TRBV5-1 and TRBJ2-2, with no clear D. CDR3 length: 13 amino acids. The germline CDR1 and CDR2 sequences are SGHRS and YFSETQ. Trimming shortened V by 0 bases and J by 4 bases, and 4 bases separated the two germline ends. The CDR3 loop reads CASSLVATGELFF. CDR3 in DNA: TGCGCCAGCAGCTTGGTGGCCACCGGGGAGCTGTTTTTT. Variable domain in full (rest from reference TRBV5-1 and TRBJ2-2): KAGVTQTPRYLIKTRGQQVTLSCSPISGHRSVSWYQQTPGQGLQFLFEYFSETQRNKGNFPGRFSGRQFSNSRSEMNVSTLELGDSALYLCASSLVATGELFFGEGSRLTVL.

This chain connects TRBV5-6 to TRBJ2-1; D unclear. This CDR3 is 13 amino acids long. Germline V lookup: CDR1 SGHDT, CDR2 YYEEEE. With 5 bases removed from V and 6 bases from J, the gap between germline ends came to 12 bases. The CDR3 is CASSPTTPNEQFF. DNA for the CDR3: TGTGCCAGCAGTCCGACCACACCCAATGAGCAGTTCTTC.